Each of the 2 T cell receptor beta chains below was sequenced from the same sample in a study of tumor-infiltrating lymphocytes in primary liver carcinoma. TCR beta cDNA was made from 450 to 600 ng total RNA with a constant-region primer. Three-round nested multiplex PCR performed with slightly modified ARM-PCR produced the TCR beta libraries. Researchers ran the first two PCR rounds for roughly 10 cycles each with TRBV1-TRBV30 forward primers and a C-beta reverse primer. MiXCR was run by TCRdb on the multiplex PCR reads, yielding one entry per CDR3 protein. The sample records hundreds of thousands of distinct CDR3 sequences, more than 55% being singletons. Germline DNA was extracted too, while blood RNA derived from unsorted whole blood. Material: peripheral blood. The origin of the receptors is a woman in her 30s with primary liver carcinoma and hepatitis B virus infection.

As for this clonotype: This sequence may be a read error, since a much larger clone differs from it by one base. The gene calls are TRBV4-1 and TRBJ2-2, with D possibly TRBD1 on 6 matching bases. Germline V gives CDR1 MGHRA, CDR2 YSYEKL. The CDR3 extends over 16 amino acids. Trimming took off 1 base at V and 3 bases at J, with 12 bases between the two ends. CDR3 sequence reads: CASSQVGEGDTGELFF. The CDR3 bases are TGCGCCAGCAGCCAAGTTGGAGAGGGGGACACCGGGGAGCTGTTTTTT.

On this clonotype: A much larger clone lies one base from this, so it may be a read error. The genes are TRBV12-3 or TRBV12-4 and TRBJ1-1; TRBD1 might be the D (6 bases). CDR3 length: 14 amino acids. In nucleotides, the CDR3 is TGTGCCAGCAGCCCCCCAGGGGAATGGGCTGAACCTTTCTTT. It specifies CASSPPGEWAEPFF.